The clone carrying this T cell receptor beta chain has more than one count but fewer than ten. Its antigen is as yet unknown. This clone may be a read error of a much larger clone one base away. This sample is drawn from a study of blood T cells in healthy people across ages. Study-level points and caveats: Unsorted PBMC material precluded a definitive naive versus antigen-experienced comparison.

This CDR3 is built from 18 residues. CDR1 and CDR2 (germline): SGHRS, YFSETQ. Whenever a sample was processed, at least 6.5 million PBMCs were isolated. RNA extraction gave at least 5 micrograms of total RNA per sample. Primers used in a second PCR of about 6 to 11 cycles were a sample-barcoded 5' primer and a J-beta primer mix. Template switching added a 12-random-nucleotide identifier to every cDNA molecule. One entry per CDR3 protein, called by TCRdb with MiXCR from the 5' RACE reads. Of around 870,000 distinct CDR3 sequences detected, under 30% appear once; the ten largest clones hold around 16%. Sample: blood. V and J are TRBV5-1 and TRBJ2-3; 8 positions match TRBD2. The clonotype was recovered from a woman aged 80 or over in good health. CDR3 protein: CASSLAAGGQSHTDMQYF. The CDR3 coding sequence is TGCGCCAGCAGCTTGGCTGCGGGGGGACAAAGCCACACAGATATGCAGTATTTT.